This paragraph reports one T cell receptor beta chain. There is no known antigen for this receptor. No much larger clonotype is one base removed from it; base qualities were not supplied. This entry comes from a study of blood T cell repertoires in COVID-19 (TCRdb year 2020). Context from the whole study: Samples from collaborators originated in the United States, Italy and Spain and spanned both the acute and convalescent phases of COVID-19. HLA class I and class II types, where available, came from metadata supplied by the sample provider rather than from assay-based typing. The prospective study material was composed of cDNA or gDNA derived from T cells, B-cell-depleted T cells, or PBMCs. The dataset comprised deeply sampled blood TCRbeta repertoires from subjects exposed to, actively infected with, or recovered from COVID-19. Samples were obtained from the ongoing ImmuneRACE study (first 160 participants) and from over 1,000 subjects provided by 6 global collaborators. The repertoires were released in a freely available public database meant as a resource for research on the immune response to SARS-CoV-2. The sample metadata nearly always contained a de-identified subject ID, COVID-19 status, age in years and sex.

CDR1 and CDR2 were assigned from the germline V gene as SGHDT and YYEEEE. Counted from cysteine to phenylalanine, this CDR3 has 16 amino acids. Only the CDR3 DNA is retained, 48 bases long and in frame from the first base. V is cut by 3 bases and J by 0 bases, and the space between the germline ends is 15 bases. The immunoSEQ Assay, a bias-controlled multiplex PCR, was used to amplify TCRbeta CDR3 regions from genomic DNA. Per the original workflow: Nucleated cell counts per sample were estimated from amplification of reference gene primers within the assay. To quantify the absolute abundance of each unique TCRbeta CDR3 rearrangement, sequence reads were collapsed and filtered. For each sample, productive Simpson clonality was calculated as the square root of Simpson's diversity index across productive rearrangements. TCRdb took over this immuneACCESS table, retaining in-frame rearrangements with V and J assigned. Such tables are incomplete; in checked studies, under half of the missing clones stem from an unresolved V gene, and the remainder is unexplained. From that table come the V and J calls and clone size; the DNA was used to work out D and trimming. The table for this sample lists about 14,000 clones; roughly 72% of them were counted only once. Over 9.5% of the sample goes to the ten largest clones.

The research as a whole found: Clinical and demographic metadata were provided uncurated, with the amount varying by source and participant.

Collaborating institutions collected whole blood in K2EDTA tubes following their own protocols. For TCRbeta analysis, collaborators shipped samples in one of three forms: frozen whole blood, isolated PBMCs, or DNA extracted from either of those sample types. The sequence was collected from a man aged 70-80 years with acute or convalescent COVID-19. The V gene is TRBV5-6 and the J gene is TRBJ1-2; TRBD1 is a weak D gene call, 6 bases matching. The sample was peripheral blood. For the CDR3, the sequence is CASSWEGQLANYGYTF. In nucleotide form, the sequence is TGTGCCAGCAGCTGGGAGGGACAACTAGCTAACTATGGCTACACCTTC.